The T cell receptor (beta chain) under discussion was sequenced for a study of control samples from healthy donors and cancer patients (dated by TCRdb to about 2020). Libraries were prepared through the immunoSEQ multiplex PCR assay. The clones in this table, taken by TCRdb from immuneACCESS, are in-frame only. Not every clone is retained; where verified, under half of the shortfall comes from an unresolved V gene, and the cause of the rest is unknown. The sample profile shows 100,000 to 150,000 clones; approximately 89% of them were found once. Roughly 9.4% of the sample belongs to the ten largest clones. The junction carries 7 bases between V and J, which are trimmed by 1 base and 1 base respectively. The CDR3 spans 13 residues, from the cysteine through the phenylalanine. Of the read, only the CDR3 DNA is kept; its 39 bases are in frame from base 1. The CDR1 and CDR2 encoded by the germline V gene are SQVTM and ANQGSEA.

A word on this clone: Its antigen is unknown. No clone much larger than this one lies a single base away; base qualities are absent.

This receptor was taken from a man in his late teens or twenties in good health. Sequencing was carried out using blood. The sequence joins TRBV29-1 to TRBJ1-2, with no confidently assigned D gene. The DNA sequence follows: TGCAGCGTTGAAGGGAGACTTAACTATGGCTACACCTTC. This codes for CSVEGRLNYGYTF. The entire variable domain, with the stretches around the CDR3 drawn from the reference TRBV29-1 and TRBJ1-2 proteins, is SAVISQKPSRDICQRGTSLTIQCQVDSQVTMMFWYRQQPGQSLTLIATANQGSEATYESGFVIDKFPISRPNLTFSTLTVSNMSPEDSSIYLCSVEGRLNYGYTFGSGTRLTVV.